This TCR beta chain was captured in a study of OX40 agonist ivuxolimab in advanced cancers. Study-level information: Treatment of patients was with ivuxolimab, an agonistic anti-OX40 (CD134) antibody. Patients with prior anti-PD-1, anti-PD-L1 or anti-CTLA-4 therapy were eligible; 35% to 45% had some. Partial responses were achieved by three patients: one hepatocellular carcinoma, two cutaneous melanoma.

Here immunoSEQ multiplex PCR was the method, and the copy in TCRdb shows in-frame clones only, minus some. This sample yields tens of thousands of clones, of which around 84% are seen a single time; 1.5% to 2% belongs to the top ten. In regard to this clone: Its antigen is not identified.

Notes on the study in general: People who partly responded at 0.1-3.0 mg/kg had some of the least clonal expansion seen.

The input for sequencing was CD4+ or CD8+ T cells sorted from blood, taken in a trial of the OX40 agonist ivuxolimab. This sequence originates from an adult with an advanced solid tumor such as melanoma, head and neck, liver or kidney cancer.

CDR3 nucleotides: TGTGCCAGCACCCCTTGGAGGGGTGAAGCTTTCTTT. Translating gives CASTPWRGEAFF. The rearrangement joins TRBV28 to TRBJ1-1; TRBD1 is a possible D gene (5 bases). Germline CDR1 MDHEN, CDR2 SYDVKM. Trimming left V 7 bases short and J 7 bases short, with 13 bases between. This CDR3 is built from 12 residues.